This T cell receptor beta chain was obtained from a study of post-analysis software for immune sequencing data. As for the study in general: There were relapsing-remitting, secondary progressive and progressive-relapsing multiple sclerosis among the disease courses included. Whole-study findings and limits: The study found significantly lower normalized Chao1 diversity in multiple sclerosis patients than in controls. Clustering by F measure revealed strong co-clustering among samples prepared together in one batch. TRBV5-6, TRBV5-1 and TRBV20-1 belonged to a set of about 5 TRBV segments that were more frequent in patients than controls.

The TCR beta cDNA libraries carried unique molecular identifiers. The yield from about 1 to 10 million T cells was about 500,000 cDNA molecules in total. TCRdb re-analysed the PCR reads in MiXCR, keeping a single row per CDR3 protein. The table records over 700,000 distinct CDR3 sequences, less than 35% of them present only once. A note on this clonotype: No antigen is known for it.

The V gene's germline CDR1 is MDHEN and CDR2 SYDVKM. This CDR3 has 18 residues. V shed 2 bases and J 2 bases; nucleotides not matched to a gene: 11. The origin of this receptor is a girl aged 5-17 years with multiple sclerosis. The specimen sequenced was blood. This rearrangement joins TRBV28 to TRBJ2-5; the match to TRBD2 covers 10 bases. In DNA, the CDR3 is TGTGCCAGCAGTTTAACTTTCGCCGGGACTAGCGCACAAGAGACCCAGTACTTC. Translating it yields CASSLTFAGTSAQETQYF.